The 8 T cell receptor beta chains below come from one sample, sequenced in a study of blood T cell repertoires in COVID-19. The data were produced by immunoSEQ multiplex PCR, yet TCRdb's version contains in-frame clones alone and is incomplete. The data contain fewer than 250,000 clones, around 85% of them seen just once; the ten biggest clones take up 3.5% to 4%. The sequenced sample was PBMCs or T cells enriched from blood (not recorded which). Every receptor here comes from a woman in her thirties or forties with acute COVID-19.

This chain connects TRBV4-1 to TRBJ1-1; D gene unclear. V dropped 3 bases and J dropped 6 bases, with 14 bases sitting between them. Germline V lookup: CDR1 MGHRA, CDR2 YSYEKL. The CDR3 is made up of 14 amino acids. DNA of the CDR3: TGCGCCAGCAGCCAGTGGACTGCTCCCTCTGAAGCTTTCTTT. Its translation: CASSQWTAPSEAFF.

This chain links TRBV7-6 with TRBJ2-3, with D maybe TRBD2 (6 bases). The CDR3 is 18 amino acids. V lost 7 bases, J lost 0 bases, and 23 bases lay in between. Per germline, CDR1 SGHVS and CDR2 FNYEAQ. For the CDR3, the DNA is TGTGCCAGCACTCGAAGCGGAGGGGTCGGAGCTAGCACAGATACGCAGTATTTT. Its translation is CASTRSGGVGASTDTQYF. Full variable domain (rest looked up from reference TRBV7-6 and TRBJ2-3): GAGVSQSPRYKVTKRGQDVALRCDPISGHVSLYWYRQALGQGPEFLTYFNYEAQQDKSGLPNDRFSAERPEGSISTLTIQRTEQRDSAMYRCASTRSGGVGASTDTQYFGPGTRLTVL.

The chain employs TRBV5-1 and TRBJ2-1; TRBD2 might be the D (6 bases). The CDR3 is made up of 15 amino acids. V was cut by 0 bases and J by 4 bases, with 11 bases left in between. From germline, CDR1 is SGHRS and CDR2 YFSETQ. The CDR3 nucleotides read TGCGCCAGCAGCTTGGCGGGGGAGCAGTACAATGAGCAGTTCTTC. Residues: CASSLAGEQYNEQFF. Full variable domain (missing parts from reference TRBV5-1 and TRBJ2-1): KAGVTQTPRYLIKTRGQQVTLSCSPISGHRSVSWYQQTPGQGLQFLFEYFSETQRNKGNFPGRFSGRQFSNSRSEMNVSTLELGDSALYLCASSLAGEQYNEQFFGPGTRLTVL.

The genes are TRBV7-7 and TRBJ2-1; the D is unclear. The CDR3 is made up of 14 amino acids. Trimming left V 5 bases short and J 4 bases short, with 12 bases between. Germline CDR1 and CDR2: SSHAT and FNYEAQ (reference sequence). CDR3 DNA: TGTGCCAGCAGCCCAACGACGGGTTACAATGAGCAGTTCTTC. As protein: CASSPTTGYNEQFF.

The chain combines TRBV25-1 with TRBJ2-2; 8 nucleotides agree with TRBD1. The CDR3 is 15 residues long. V shed 0 bases and J 6 bases; nucleotides not matched to a gene: 3. Per the germline V gene, CDR1 is MGHDK and CDR2 is SYGVNS. CDR3: CASSEYTGGSGELFF. The CDR3, as DNA: TGTGCCAGCAGTGAATATACAGGGGGATCCGGGGAGCTGTTTTTT. Using reference TRBV25-1 and TRBJ2-2 for the parts outside the CDR3, the full variable domain is EADIYQTPRYLVIGTGKKITLECSQTMGHDKMYWYQQDPGMELHLIHYSYGVNSTEKGDLSSESTVSRIRTEHFPLTLESARPSHTSQYLCASSEYTGGSGELFFGEGSRLTVL.

The chain joins TRBV13 to TRBJ2-1; TRBD2 agrees at 7 bases. The germline CDR1 and CDR2 sequences are PRHDT and FYEKMQ (reference sequence). The ends lost 5 bases at V and 7 bases at J; junction bases unmatched: 14. CDR3 length: 16 residues. The CDR3 nucleotides are TGTGCCAGCAGCCCCCCACGGGCGGGAGTGGGGAATGAGCAGTTCTTC. This sequence encodes CASSPPRAGVGNEQFF.

The gene calls are TRBV24-1 and TRBJ1-1; D is uncertain. The V and J ends lost 7 bases and 7 bases respectively, with 15 bases between them. Germline V lookup: CDR1 KGHDR, CDR2 SFDVKD. The CDR3 is 13 amino acids. CDR3 sequence reads: CATRKDGVDEAFF. The CDR3 DNA is TGTGCCACCAGAAAGGACGGGGTGGATGAAGCTTTCTTT.

Here the CDR3 DNA reads TGTGCCAGCACCGACAGGGCCCTCTATAATTCACCCCTCCACTTT. Its translation: CASTDRALYNSPLHF. V gene TRBV6-5 combines with J gene TRBJ1-6; 7 bases agree with TRBD1. Germline V gene data show CDR1 as MNHEY and CDR2 as SVGAGI. The CDR3 contains 15 residues. The J segment lost 3 bases and the V segment lost 7 bases, leaving 6 bases of the junction unmatched.